A single sample is the source of the 4 T cell receptor beta chains below, sequenced in a study of blood T cell repertoires in COVID-19. Sequencing was performed with immunoSEQ multiplex PCR; in TCRdb, only in-frame clones are kept and a portion is missing. The data contain about 280,000 clones, 85% of them singletons. Specimen: peripheral blood. The receptors were sampled from a man aged 45 to 65 with active or convalescent COVID-19.

The CDR3 DNA follows: TGTGCCAGCAGTCTCCCTGACAGGGTACGAGAGCAGTTCTTC. It encodes CASSLPDRVREQFF. The chain is built from TRBV28 and TRBJ2-1; TRBD1 aligns across 7 bases. V dropped 5 bases and J dropped 10; count of bases not matched to a gene: 11. The CDR3 has 14 residues. From germline, CDR1 is MDHEN and CDR2 SYDVKM.

The V and J genes are TRBV11-2 and TRBJ2-1; the match to TRBD2 covers 10 bases. CDR3 length equals 15 residues. Germline lookup yields CDR1 SGHAT and CDR2 FQNNGV. V lost 5 bases, J lost 7 bases, and 8 bases stayed unmatched. CDR3: CASSPGTSETNEQFF. The CDR3 DNA sequence: TGTGCCAGCAGCCCCGGGACTAGCGAAACGAATGAGCAGTTCTTC. The complete variable domain, with remaining parts taken from reference TRBV11-2 and TRBJ2-1, reads EAGVAQSPRYKIIEKRQSVAFWCNPISGHATLYWYQQILGQGPKLLIQFQNNGVVDDSQLPKDRFSAERLKGVDSTLKIQPAKLEDSAVYLCASSPGTSETNEQFFGPGTRLTVL.

This chain links TRBV7-3 with TRBJ2-7; 10 bases match TRBD2. V shed 5 bases, J shed 7 bases, and the junction held 11 bases outside the gene matches. This CDR3 is built from 15 residues. In germline, CDR1 is SGHTA, CDR2 FQGTGA. The CDR3 DNA is TGTGCCAGCAGCCTACGCCTAGCGGGAGTGAAAGAGCAGTACTTC. Translated: CASSLRLAGVKEQYF.

The chain recombines TRBV5-4 with TRBJ1-6; TRBD1 might be the D (6 bases). CDR1 SGHNT and CDR2 YYREEE come from the germline V gene (reference sequence). The CDR3 loop spans 12 amino acids. The V end lost 3 bases, the J end lost 16 bases, and 14 bases lay between the germline ends. The CDR3 sequence: CASSWGGGQLHF. CDR3 nucleotide sequence: TGTGCCAGCAGCTGGGGTGGGGGACAACTCCACTTT.